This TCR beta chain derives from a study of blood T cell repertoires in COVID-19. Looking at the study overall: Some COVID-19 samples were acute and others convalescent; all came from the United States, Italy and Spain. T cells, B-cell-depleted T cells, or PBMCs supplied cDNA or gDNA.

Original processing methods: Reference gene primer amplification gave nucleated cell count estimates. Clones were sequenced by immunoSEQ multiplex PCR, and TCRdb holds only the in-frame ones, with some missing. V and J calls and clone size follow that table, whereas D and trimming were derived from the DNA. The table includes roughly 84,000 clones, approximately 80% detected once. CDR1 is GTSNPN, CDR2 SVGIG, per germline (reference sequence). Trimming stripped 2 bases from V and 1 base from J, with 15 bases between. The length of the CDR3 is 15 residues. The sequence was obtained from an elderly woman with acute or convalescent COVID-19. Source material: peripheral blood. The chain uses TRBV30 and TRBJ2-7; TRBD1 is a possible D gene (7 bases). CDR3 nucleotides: TGTGCCTGGAGTCGTTGGAGGGGGCTTTCCTACGAGCAGTACTTC. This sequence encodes CAWSRWRGLSYEQYF.